The 14 T cell receptor beta chains listed next were all sequenced from one sample in a study of T cell changes during pregnancy in multiple sclerosis. TCRdb's copy holds only in-frame clones and misses some; the assay was immunoSEQ multiplex PCR. This table holds around 60,000 clones, 92% found once. Sequences were derived from peripheral blood, sampled in the third trimester of pregnancy. The receptor set was obtained from a female donor in good health, enrolled as a control in a pregnancy study.

The chain is built from TRBV5-1 and TRBJ2-7, with 10 nucleotides matching TRBD2. This CDR3 spans 17 amino acids. The V segment lost 0 bases and the J segment 4 bases; nucleotides outside the gene matches: 10. Germline V gene data show CDR1 as SGHRS and CDR2 as YFSETQ. The CDR3 sequence: CASSLAAFTSGEYEQYF. The CDR3 DNA sequence: TGCGCCAGCAGCTTGGCCGCGTTTACTAGCGGGGAGTACGAGCAGTACTTC.

The chain joins TRBV29-1 to TRBJ1-1; D may be TRBD1 (6 bases). This CDR3 spans 13 amino acids. V was pared by 7 bases and J by 1 base, with 13 bases between. Germline V CDR1 and CDR2: SQVTM, ANQGSEA. CDR3 nucleotide sequence: TGCAGCGCGGGCAGGGGTCGGAACACTGAAGCTTTCTTT. This gives the protein CSAGRGRNTEAFF.

The chain has TRBV28 and TRBJ2-7, with TRBD1 identical over 9 bases. CDR1 and CDR2 from the germline V gene are MDHEN and SYDVKM. The CDR3 totals 15 residues. J lost 2 bases, V lost 8 bases, and 10 bases had no gene match. The CDR3 sequence: CASFPTRDRAYEQYF. In DNA, the CDR3 is TGTGCCAGCTTCCCGACCCGGGACAGGGCCTACGAGCAGTACTTC.

V is TRBV15 and J is TRBJ2-3, with 15 bases that match TRBD2. V lost 10 bases to trimming and J lost 2 bases; unmatched junction nucleotides: 16. The germline V gene encodes CDR1 LNHNV and CDR2 YYDKDF (reference sequence). CDR3 length: 19 amino acids. The CDR3, as DNA: TGTGCCAGTCAACCGGGTCCGGGACTAGCGGGAGGACTCACAGATACGCAGTATTTT. This encodes CASQPGPGLAGGLTDTQYF.

The chain joins TRBV15 to TRBJ1-1, with D possibly TRBD1 on 5 matching bases. Germline V CDR1 and CDR2: LNHNV, YYDKDF (reference sequence). With 5 bases removed from V and 1 base from J, the gap between germline ends came to 14 bases. The CDR3 length is 15 residues. The CDR3 reads CATSLKGLPNTEAFF. The CDR3 nucleotides read TGTGCCACCAGCCTAAAGGGACTGCCGAACACTGAAGCTTTCTTT.

This sequence joins TRBV19 and TRBJ1-1; the match to TRBD1 covers 7 bases. Germline assignment: CDR1 LNHDA and CDR2 SQIVND (reference sequence). CDR3 length equals 13 residues. V was pared by 3 bases and J by 9 bases, with 7 bases of the junction left unmatched. CDR3 nucleotide sequence: TGTGCCAGTAGTATCTTGGGGACAGATCAAGCTTTCTTT. Protein sequence: CASSILGTDQAFF.

The chain joins TRBV27 to TRBJ1-5, with a possible D match to TRBD1 (5 bases). CDR3 length: 18 residues. V gave up 5 bases and J gave up 3 bases, with 23 bases separating them. Per germline, CDR1 MNHEY and CDR2 SMNVEV (reference sequence). The CDR3 region has the DNA TGTGCCAGCAGTACAAGGGTCGGGGGAATTGGACTCAATCAGCCCCAGCATTTT. It is translated as CASSTRVGGIGLNQPQHF.

This chain uses TRBV30 with TRBJ2-7, with D maybe TRBD1 (5 bases). The germline CDR1 and CDR2 sequences are GTSNPN and SVGIG (reference sequence). With 3 bases removed from V and 5 bases from J, the gap between germline ends came to 11 bases. The CDR3 runs 12 residues. The CDR3 loop reads CAWSPQGDEQYF. The CDR3 DNA sequence: TGTGCCTGGAGCCCGCAGGGTGACGAGCAGTACTTC.

V and J are TRBV4-1 and TRBJ1-2, with D uncertain. The CDR3 length is 13 residues. V was trimmed by 0 bases and J by 3 bases, leaving 5 bases between them. Germline CDR1 MGHRA, CDR2 YSYEKL. The CDR3 spells CASSQEGHYGYTF. CDR3 DNA: TGCGCCAGCAGCCAAGAGGGCCACTATGGCTACACCTTC.

The chain joins TRBV6-5 to TRBJ1-4, with 7 bases lining up with TRBD1. Germline CDR1 MNHEY, CDR2 SVGAGI. The CDR3 totals 14 residues. The junction had 4 bases not matched to a gene; V was cut back by 6 bases and J by 3 bases. The CDR3 spells CASRGTAPNEKLFF. CDR3 bases: TGTGCCAGCAGAGGGACAGCACCTAATGAAAAACTGTTTTTT.

The V call is TRBV27, the J call TRBJ2-7, with 11 bases that match TRBD1. Germline V gene sequence: CDR1 MNHEY, CDR2 SMNVEV (reference sequence). This CDR3 region has 16 residues. Trimming took 5 bases from V and 4 from J; bases not matched to a gene: 10. CDR3 protein: CASSPGRTGGYYEQYF. CDR3 nucleotide sequence: TGTGCCAGCAGTCCTGGACGGACAGGGGGCTATTACGAGCAGTACTTC.

The V gene is TRBV29-1, the J gene TRBJ1-2; possibly TRBD1 for D (5 bases). V shed 2 bases and J shed 8 bases, with 15 bases lying between them. Germline-derived CDR1 and CDR2 are SQVTM and ANQGSEA. The CDR3 covers 13 residues. The CDR3 sequence is CSVEKWNRGGYTF. The CDR3 bases are TGCAGCGTTGAAAAATGGAACCGGGGGGGCTACACCTTC.

The rearrangement links TRBV19 to TRBJ2-5; D perhaps matches TRBD1 (5 bases). Germline values: CDR1 LNHDA, CDR2 SQIVND (reference sequence). This CDR3 has 14 residues. V lost 0 bases and J lost 8, with 13 bases in between. The CDR3, as DNA: TGTGCCAGTAGTATAGAATGGGGCATCTTAACCCAGTACTTC. As protein: CASSIEWGILTQYF.

This chain links TRBV27 with TRBJ2-1; 7 positions match TRBD1. Germline values: CDR1 MNHEY, CDR2 SMNVEV (reference sequence). The CDR3 is 12 amino acids. The ends lost 8 bases at V and 15 bases at J; junction bases unmatched: 13. Written as DNA, the CDR3 is TGTGCCAGCTGGACAGGTTACAATGAGGTGTTCTTC. It codes for CASWTGYNEVFF.